This TCR beta chain was observed in a study of blood T cell repertoires in COVID-19 (dated by TCRdb to the early 2020s). With regard to the full study: The collaborator samples originated in the United States, Italy and Spain and spanned the acute and convalescent phases of COVID-19. Deeply sampled blood TCRbeta repertoires from subjects exposed to, actively infected with, or recovered from COVID-19 were included in the dataset. The repertoires were released in a freely available public database meant as a resource for research on the immune response to SARS-CoV-2. Where available, HLA class I and class II types were taken from metadata supplied by the sample provider and were not determined by assay-based typing. The prospective study material was composed of cDNA or gDNA derived from T cells, B-cell-depleted T cells, or PBMCs. The sample metadata nearly always contained a de-identified subject ID, COVID-19 status, age in years and sex. The samples were drawn from the first 160 participants of the ongoing ImmuneRACE study and from 950 to 1,500 subjects provided by 6 global collaborators.

The immunoSEQ Assay, a bias-controlled multiplex PCR, was used to amplify TCRbeta CDR3 regions from genomic DNA. In the source study's methods: The number of nucleated cells in each sample was estimated by amplification of reference gene primers within the assay. To quantify the absolute abundance of each unique TCRbeta CDR3 rearrangement, sequence reads were collapsed and filtered. Productive Simpson clonality was computed per sample as the square root of Simpson's diversity index over productive rearrangements. In TCRdb, the immuneACCESS table is reduced to in-frame sequences with V and J assigned. These tables do not hold every clone; where another copy was compared, an unresolved V gene accounts for under half, and the others remain unexplained. V and J calls and clone size are given by that table; D and trimming were obtained from the DNA. This sample holds around 150,000 clones; about 86% were observed only once. The ten biggest clones cover about 3.5% of the sample.

Here is what the overall study found, with its caveats: The quantity of clinical and demographic metadata differed by source and by participant and was supplied without curation.

Collaborating institutions collected whole blood in K2EDTA tubes following their own protocols. For TCRbeta analysis, collaborators shipped samples as frozen whole blood, isolated PBMCs, or DNA extracted from either of those sample types. In the germline V gene, CDR1 corresponds to MNHEY and CDR2 to SVGAGI. Reading from cysteine to phenylalanine, the CDR3 counts 16 amino acids. The kept DNA is CDR3 alone, 48 bases in frame from the first base. The V end loses 4 bases and the J end loses 0 bases, and a stretch of 12 bases separates them. Turning to this clone: Its antigen has not been determined. Base-call qualities are not available, and no considerably larger clone is one nucleotide away.

The sequencing sample was made of peripheral blood. The clonotype was recovered from a man in his 70s with acute or convalescent COVID-19. This chain joins TRBV6-5 to TRBJ1-4, and TRBD1 may be the D gene, going by 5 matching bases. The CDR3 loop reads CASSWDFLATNEKLFF. The DNA reads as follows: TGTGCCAGCAGTTGGGACTTCCTTGCAACTAATGAAAAACTGTTTTTT.